The clone carrying this T cell receptor beta chain was seen at least ten times. Exclusions: uncontrolled infection, other autoimmune disease, pregnancy, lactation. Using RNA transcripts as the source, TCR beta CDR3 regions were amplified. The TCR CDR3 was amplified in a first-round RT-PCR using the HTBI primer set. TCRdb re-called the multiplex PCR reads with MiXCR, one entry per CDR3 protein. This sample has approximately 400,000 distinct CDR3 sequences, with roughly 12% found just once. The sample is drawn from a study of T cells in Graves' hyperthyroidism and ophthalmopathy. The germline V gene encodes CDR1 MNHEY and CDR2 SMNVEV (reference sequence). This CDR3 has 12 residues. V lost 6 bases and J lost 7, with 9 bases in between.

The rearrangement links TRBV27 to TRBJ1-4; D not certain. Sequenced material: blood. The sequence was collected from a man between 25 and 39 years old with Graves' hyperthyroidism that later progressed to Graves' ophthalmopathy. The CDR3 loop reads CASSPAGEKLFF. The CDR3 nucleotides are TGTGCCAGCAGCCCCGCGGGTGAAAAACTGTTTTTT.